This TCR beta chain was profiled in a study of blood T cell repertoires in COVID-19. Study overall: From T cells, B-cell-depleted T cells, or PBMCs came the material, which was cDNA or gDNA.

Assay used: immunoSEQ multiplex PCR; TCRdb lists only in-frame clones, some missing. Seen here are over 150,000 clones, around nine tenths observed once, and the top ten hold roughly a sixth. This clone was detected once. The junction had 5 bases not matched to a gene; V was cut back by 2 bases and J by 6 bases. The germline V gene encodes CDR1 SQVTM and CDR2 ANQGSEA. The CDR3 extends over 14 amino acids. The chain carries TRBV29-1 and TRBJ2-1, with 9 nucleotides matching TRBD2. Sequencing was done on a sample of peripheral blood. This receptor was obtained from a man in his fifties or sixties with COVID-19, enrolled during active disease. The CDR3 bases are TGCAGCGTTGAATTGGCGGGAGGGCCCAATGAGCAGTTCTTC. Amino acids: CSVELAGGPNEQFF.